Listed below are T cell receptor beta chains from one sample, sequenced in a study of graft-versus-host responses after intestinal transplantation. Their antigen targets remain unknown. Method: immunoSEQ multiplex PCR; TCRdb's copy keeps in-frame clones and lacks some. This sample yields around 110,000 clones, of which 90% are seen a single time; roughly 0.2% belongs to the top ten. Sample: unstimulated CD4+ T cells sorted from spleen or lymph node cells, taken before intestinal transplant. The receptors were gathered from a human donor who received an intestinal transplant. Both conserved end residues are part of each CDR3. D genes are given only for firm matches. Not every row has a clone size; where given, it reads once, few, many or a size class.

. TRBJ2-4 . TRBV5-8 CASMLGNGRLGENIQYF TGTGCCAGCATGCTTGGAAACGGCAGGCTCGGGGAAAACATTCAGTACTTC
TRBD1 TRBJ1-5 few TRBV6-5 CASRPTGLAQPQHF TGTGCCAGCAGGCCGACAGGGCTCGCTCAGCCCCAGCATTTT
. TRBJ2-3 . TRBV5-4 CASSLRERWADTQYF TGTGCCAGCAGCTTACGGGAGAGGTGGGCAGATACGCAGTATTTT
TRBD1 TRBJ1-1 . TRBV2 CASKGQGGTEAFF TGTGCCAGCAAGGGACAGGGAGGCACTGAAGCTTTCTTT
. TRBJ1-4 . TRBV5-1 CASSLSSGLDEKLFF TGCGCCAGCAGCTTGTCTTCAGGGTTGGATGAAAAACTGTTTTTT
TRBD1 TRBJ1-1 . TRBV19 CASSIRGPTEAFF TGTGCCAGTAGTATAAGGGGGCCCACTGAAGCTTTCTTT
. TRBJ2-7 . TRBV28 CASSFPTTRSYEQYF TGTGCCAGCAGTTTCCCTACCACCCGTTCCTACGAGCAGTACTTC
. TRBJ2-7 once TRBV4-1 CASSQVSGFYEQYF TGCGCCAGCAGCCAAGTATCGGGTTTCTACGAGCAGTACTTC
TRBD2 TRBJ2-7 . TRBV4-1 CASSQASSGGAKQYF TGCGCCAGCAGCCAAGCGTCTAGCGGGGGGGCGAAGCAGTACTTC
. TRBJ2-3 . TRBV19 CASRLGGSTDTQYF TGTGCCAGCCGCCTCGGCGGGAGCACAGATACGCAGTATTTT
. TRBJ2-3 . TRBV7-2 CASSLAGSSGGTDTQYF TGTGCCAGCAGCTTAGCCGGGTCCTCAGGGGGCACAGATACGCAGTATTTT
TRBD2 TRBJ2-5 . TRBV7-2 CASSYQHLAGGRGGETQYF TGTGCCAGCAGCTATCAGCACCTAGCGGGAGGACGGGGCGGGGAGACCCAGTACTTC
. TRBJ1-1 . TRBV5-4 CASSFWAGQSNTEAFF TGTGCCAGCAGCTTTTGGGCAGGGCAATCGAACACTGAAGCTTTCTTT
. TRBJ1-4 . TRBV5-1 CASSLAQAPNEKLFF TGCGCCAGCAGCTTGGCTCAGGCTCCTAATGAAAAACTGTTTTTT
TRBD2 TRBJ2-4 . TRBV4-2 CASSQVTSGRNIQYF TGTGCCAGCAGCCAAGTGACTAGCGGGAGAAACATTCAGTACTTC
. TRBJ2-2 once TRBV9 CASSVGVGADTGELFF TGTGCCAGCAGCGTGGGCGTGGGGGCTGACACCGGGGAGCTGTTTTTT
. TRBJ1-1 . TRBV19 CASSIQGGIGEAFF TGTGCCAGTAGTATTCAGGGAGGAATCGGTGAAGCTTTCTTT
. TRBJ1-2 . TRBV6-5 CASSSRDNYGYTF TGTGCCAGCAGTTCCAGGGATAACTATGGCTACACCTTC
TRBD2 TRBJ2-1 . TRBV6-5 CASSKLAAPLNEQFF TGTGCCAGCAGTAAACTAGCGGCTCCTCTCAATGAGCAGTTCTTC
. TRBJ2-7 . TRBV5-4 CASSLDHYEQYF TGTGCCAGCAGCTTGGATCACTACGAGCAGTACTTC
. TRBJ2-1 . TRBV19 CASSTIQGKSNEQFF TGTGCCAGTAGTACCATCCAGGGGAAGAGCAATGAGCAGTTCTTC
. TRBJ2-7 once TRBV6-5 CASSYSSRGRVDEQYF TGTGCCAGCAGTTACTCGAGTAGGGGCAGGGTAGACGAGCAGTACTTC
. TRBJ2-5 . TRBV7-8 CASSGGSWAQETQYF TGTGCCAGCAGCGGGGGGTCTTGGGCTCAAGAGACCCAGTACTTC
TRBD1 TRBJ1-5 few TRBV19 CASTEQGRGQPQHF TGTGCCAGTACCGAACAGGGGAGAGGGCAGCCCCAGCATTTT
. TRBJ1-2 . TRBV28 CASSSNTYGYTF TGTGCCAGCAGCAGTAATACCTATGGCTACACCTTC
. TRBJ2-2 . TRBV11-3 CASSHRRLDTGELFF TGTGCCAGCAGCCACCGCAGATTGGACACCGGGGAGCTGTTTTTT
TRBD2 TRBJ2-7 . TRBV7-2 CASSLAGLAGDGGQYF TGTGCCAGCAGCTTAGCCGGACTAGCGGGAGATGGAGGGCAGTACTTC
. TRBJ1-6 . TRBV30 CAWSSGPSPLHF TGTGCCTGGAGTAGCGGGCCCTCACCCCTCCACTTT
. TRBJ1-5 . TRBV23-1 CASSHLAANQPQHF TGCGCCAGCAGTCATTTGGCGGCCAATCAGCCCCAGCATTTT
. TRBJ2-1 . TRBV9 CASARGIAVSYNEQFF TGTGCCAGCGCCAGGGGTATAGCTGTCTCCTACAATGAGCAGTTCTTC
. TRBJ2-2 . TRBV30 CAWIGGKNTGELFF TGTGCCTGGATTGGGGGCAAAAACACCGGGGAGCTGTTTTTT
TRBD1 TRBJ1-3 . TRBV27 CASRETGAISGNTIYF TGTGCCAGCAGAGAGACAGGGGCAATCTCTGGAAACACCATATATTTT
. TRBJ2-3 . TRBV25-1 CASTGADTQYF TGTGCCAGCACCGGGGCAGATACGCAGTATTTT
. TRBJ2-3 . TRBV5-8 CASSPRYSRGTDTQYF TGTGCCAGCAGCCCCCGGTACTCCCGGGGCACAGATACGCAGTATTTT
TRBD1 TRBJ2-6 . TRBV5-1 CANWDRDSSGANVLTF TGCGCCAACTGGGACAGGGATTCGTCTGGGGCCAACGTCCTGACTTTC
TRBD1 TRBJ1-2 . TRBV11-2 CASSLDSRTGYGYTF TGTGCCAGCAGCTTAGATTCGCGGACAGGGTATGGCTACACCTTC
. TRBJ2-4 . TRBV6-5 CASTRAKNIQYF TGTGCCAGCACCAGGGCCAAAAACATTCAGTACTTC
. TRBJ2-3 . TRBV5-1 CASSPGSRSTDTQYF TGCGCCAGCAGCCCTGGATCTAGGAGCACAGATACGCAGTATTTT
TRBD2 TRBJ2-7 . TRBV7-2 CASSRELAGVNEQYF TGTGCCAGCAGCCGCGAACTAGCGGGAGTAAACGAGCAGTACTTC
TRBD2 TRBJ2-2 . TRBV7-7 CASSLAGGVGELFF TGTGCCAGCAGCTTAGCGGGAGGGGTCGGGGAGCTGTTTTTT
. TRBJ1-1 . TRBV7-2 CASSLGRQGNPEAFF TGTGCCAGCAGCTTAGGCCGGCAGGGAAACCCTGAAGCTTTCTTT
TRBD1 TRBJ1-2 . TRBV30 CATGGGYGYTF TGTGCAACAGGGGGTGGATATGGCTACACCTTC
. TRBJ1-5 . TRBV7-9 CASSSPKGGPQHF TGTGCCAGCTCAAGTCCAAAAGGGGGGCCCCAGCATTTT
. TRBJ1-6 . TRBV28 CASSLRGASYNSPLHF TGTGCCAGCAGTTTACGGGGGGCTTCCTATAATTCACCCCTCCACTTT
. TRBJ2-5 . TRBV5-4 CASSWAGETQYF TGTGCCAGCAGTTGGGCGGGGGAGACCCAGTACTTC
TRBD1 TRBJ1-5 . TRBV28 CASIFSGQGNQPQHF TGTGCCAGCATCTTTTCGGGACAGGGCAATCAGCCCCAGCATTTT
. TRBJ1-4 . TRBV5-4 CASSSPGSEKLFF TGTGCCAGCAGCTCACCCGGGAGTGAAAAACTGTTTTTT
. TRBJ2-7 . TRBV5-1 CASGAGRYEQYF TGCGCCAGCGGCGCGGGGCGTTACGAGCAGTACTTC
TRBD1 TRBJ1-5 . TRBV6-5 CASSRDSPGQPQHF TGTGCCAGCAGTCGGGACAGTCCCGGTCAGCCCCAGCATTTT
. TRBJ1-1 . TRBV5-1 CASSLPQGQTEAFF TGCGCCAGCAGCTTACCGCAGGGGCAGACTGAAGCTTTCTTT
. TRBJ1-4 . TRBV20-1 CSARENEKLFF TGCAGTGCTAGGGAGAATGAAAAACTGTTTTTT
TRBD1 TRBJ1-3 once TRBV5-1 CASSPRGQGTSSGNTIYF TGCGCCAGCAGCCCCCGAGGACAGGGGACGAGCTCTGGAAACACCATATATTTT
. TRBJ2-1 . TRBV14 CASSQDPGTPYWDEQFF TGTGCCAGCAGCCAAGATCCGGGGACTCCCTACTGGGATGAGCAGTTCTTC
TRBD1 TRBJ1-3 . TRBV29-1 CSVEARGFRGNTIYF TGCAGCGTTGAAGCCAGGGGGTTTCGTGGAAACACCATATATTTT
. TRBJ1-2 once TRBV7-6 CASSMAGTFQANYGYTF TGTGCCAGCAGCATGGCCGGGACATTTCAAGCTAACTATGGCTACACCTTC